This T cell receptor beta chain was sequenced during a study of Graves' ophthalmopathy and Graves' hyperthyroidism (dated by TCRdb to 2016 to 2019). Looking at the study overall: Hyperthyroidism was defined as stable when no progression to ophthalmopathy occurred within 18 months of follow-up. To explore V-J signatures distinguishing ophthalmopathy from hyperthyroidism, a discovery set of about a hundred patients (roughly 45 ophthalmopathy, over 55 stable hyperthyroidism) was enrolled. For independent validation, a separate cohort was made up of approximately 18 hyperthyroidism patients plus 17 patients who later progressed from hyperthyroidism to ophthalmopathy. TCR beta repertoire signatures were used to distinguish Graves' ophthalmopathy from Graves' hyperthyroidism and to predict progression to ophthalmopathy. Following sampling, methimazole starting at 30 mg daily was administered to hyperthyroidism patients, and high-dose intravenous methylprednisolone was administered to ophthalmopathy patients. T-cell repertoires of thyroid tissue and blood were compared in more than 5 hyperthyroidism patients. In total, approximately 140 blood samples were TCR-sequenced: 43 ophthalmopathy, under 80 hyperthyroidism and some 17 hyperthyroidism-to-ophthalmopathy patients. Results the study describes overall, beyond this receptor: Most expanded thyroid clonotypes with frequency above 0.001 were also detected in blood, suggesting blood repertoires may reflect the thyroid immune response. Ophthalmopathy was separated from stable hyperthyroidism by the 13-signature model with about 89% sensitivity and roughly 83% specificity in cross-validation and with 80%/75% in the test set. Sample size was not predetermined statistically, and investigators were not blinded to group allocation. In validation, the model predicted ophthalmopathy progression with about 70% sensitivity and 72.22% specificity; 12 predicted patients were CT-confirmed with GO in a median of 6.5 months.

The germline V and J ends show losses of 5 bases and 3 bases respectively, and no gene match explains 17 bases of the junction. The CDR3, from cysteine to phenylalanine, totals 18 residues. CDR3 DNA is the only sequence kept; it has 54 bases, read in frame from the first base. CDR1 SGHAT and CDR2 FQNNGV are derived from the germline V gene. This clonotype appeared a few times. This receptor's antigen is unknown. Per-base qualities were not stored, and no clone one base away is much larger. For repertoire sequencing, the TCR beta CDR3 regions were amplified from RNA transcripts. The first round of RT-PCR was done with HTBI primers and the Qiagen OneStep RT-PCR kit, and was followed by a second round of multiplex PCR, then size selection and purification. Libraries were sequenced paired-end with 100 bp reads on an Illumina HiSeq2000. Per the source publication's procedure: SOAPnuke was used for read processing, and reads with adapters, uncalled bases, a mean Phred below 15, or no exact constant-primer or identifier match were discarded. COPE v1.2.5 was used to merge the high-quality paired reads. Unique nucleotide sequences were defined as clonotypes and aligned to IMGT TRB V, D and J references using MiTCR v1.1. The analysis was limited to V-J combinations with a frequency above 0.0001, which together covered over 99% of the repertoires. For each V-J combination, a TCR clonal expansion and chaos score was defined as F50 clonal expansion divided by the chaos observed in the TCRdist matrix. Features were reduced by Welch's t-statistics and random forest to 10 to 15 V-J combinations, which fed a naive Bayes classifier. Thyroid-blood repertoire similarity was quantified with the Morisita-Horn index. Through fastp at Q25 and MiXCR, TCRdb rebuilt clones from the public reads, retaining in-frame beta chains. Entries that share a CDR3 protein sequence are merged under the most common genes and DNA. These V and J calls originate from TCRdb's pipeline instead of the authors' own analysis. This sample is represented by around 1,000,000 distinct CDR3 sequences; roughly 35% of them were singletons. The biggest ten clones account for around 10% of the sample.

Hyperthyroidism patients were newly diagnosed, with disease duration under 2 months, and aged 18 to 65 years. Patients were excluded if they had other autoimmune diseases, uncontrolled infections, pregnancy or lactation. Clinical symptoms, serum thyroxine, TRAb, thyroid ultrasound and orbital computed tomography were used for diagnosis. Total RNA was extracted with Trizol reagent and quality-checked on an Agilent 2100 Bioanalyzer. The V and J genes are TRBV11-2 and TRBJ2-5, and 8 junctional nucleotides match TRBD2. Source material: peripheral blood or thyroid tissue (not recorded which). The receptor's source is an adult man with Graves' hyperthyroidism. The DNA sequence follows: TGTGCCAGCAGCCAAGTGATATCGGGGGGGGCGAAGGAAGAGACCCAGTACTTC. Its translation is CASSQVISGGAKEETQYF. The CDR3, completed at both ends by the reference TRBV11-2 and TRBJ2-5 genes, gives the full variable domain EAGVAQSPRYKIIEKRQSVAFWCNPISGHATLYWYQQILGQGPKLLIQFQNNGVVDDSQLPKDRFSAERLKGVDSTLKIQPAKLEDSAVYLCASSQVISGGAKEETQYFGPGTRLLVL.